The 16 T cell receptor beta chains below come from one sample, sequenced in a study of T cells in Graves' hyperthyroidism and ophthalmopathy. Amplification yielded TCR beta CDR3 regions, with RNA transcripts as the source. When the TCR CDR3 underwent first-round RT-PCR, the HTBI primer set was used. TCRdb fed the multiplex PCR reads into MiXCR, producing one record per CDR3 protein. The top ten clones hold around 3.5% of a sample with about 600,000 distinct CDR3 sequences, 16% of them seen once. Sequencing was carried out using blood. These receptors all stem from a woman in her forties with Graves' ophthalmopathy.

This clonotype was observed at least ten times. The rearrangement uses TRBV3-1 and TRBJ2-5; D not certain. Trimming removed 3 bases at V and 0 bases at J, with 5 bases between. Germline CDR1 and CDR2: LGHDT and YNNKEL (reference sequence). The CDR3 covers 13 residues. The CDR3 protein is CASSQPYQETQYF. The CDR3 region has the DNA TGTGCCAGCAGCCAGCCGTACCAAGAGACCCAGTACTTC.

This clonotype showed up just a few times. V is TRBV7-2 and J is TRBJ2-2; possibly TRBD1 or TRBD2 for D (5 bases each). V lost 6 bases and J lost 5, with 13 bases in between. The germline CDR1 and CDR2 sequences are SGHTA and FQGNSA. The CDR3 covers 14 residues. The CDR3 DNA reads as TGTGCCAGCAGGGGACCCCTTCTAACCGGGGAGCTGTTTTTT. This translates into CASRGPLLTGELFF.

V gene TRBV5-1 combines with J gene TRBJ2-3; D might be TRBD2 (6 bases). The CDR3 loop spans 14 amino acids. V shed 6 bases and J shed 2 bases, with 13 bases lying between them. CDR1 and CDR2 from the germline V gene are SGHRS and YFSETQ. The CDR3 is CASIGDSTTDTQYF. The CDR3 DNA sequence: TGCGCCAGCATTGGGGACTCAACCACAGATACGCAGTATTTT.

This clonotype has a count of ten or more. The chain carries TRBV28 and TRBJ2-3, with D perhaps TRBD1 (7 bases). From germline, CDR1 is MDHEN and CDR2 SYDVKM. CDR3 length: 16 amino acids. The V end was cut by 7 bases, the J end by 4 bases, with 21 bases between. The CDR3 nucleotides read TGTGCCAGCATGGACCCCACCAGGGGGAGGTCAGATACGCAGTATTTT. It codes for CASMDPTRGRSDTQYF.

This clonotype was counted ten times or more. This rearrangement joins TRBV7-9 to TRBJ2-1; D is possibly TRBD1 (6 bases). Looked up from germline, CDR1 is SEHNR and CDR2 is FQNEAQ (reference sequence). This CDR3 is built from 14 residues. Trimming left V 0 bases short and J 9 bases short, with 12 bases between. CDR3 amino acids: CASSLAQGISEQFF. The CDR3 nucleotides are TGTGCCAGCAGCTTAGCACAGGGAATTAGTGAGCAGTTCTTC.

The chain employs TRBV20-1 and TRBJ1-2, with 9 bases that match TRBD1. The germline V gene encodes CDR1 DFQATT and CDR2 SNEGSKA (reference sequence). Trimming cost V 5 bases and J 6 bases; bases outside gene matches: 4. The CDR3 sequence is 12 residues long. This CDR3 reads CSAGTGLDGYTF. CDR3 DNA sequence: TGCAGTGCTGGGACAGGGTTAGATGGCTACACCTTC.

This clonotype was seen a handful of times. This chain connects TRBV2 to TRBJ2-7; 14 bases match TRBD2. This CDR3 comprises 15 residues. The germline V gene has CDR1 SNHLY and CDR2 FYNNEI. V shed 6 bases and J 5 bases; nucleotides not matched to a gene: 6. The CDR3 region has the DNA TGTGCCAGCAGCCAGGGACTAGCGGGAGATCACGAGCAGTACTTC. Translation gives CASSQGLAGDHEQYF. Looking up the rest from reference TRBV2 and TRBJ2-7 gives the full variable domain: EPEVTQTPSHQVTQMGQEVILRCVPISNHLYFYWYRQILGQKVEFLVSFYNNEISEKSEIFDDQFSVERPDGSNFTLKIRSTKLEDSAMYFCASSQGLAGDHEQYFGPGTRLTVT.

This clonotype occurred many times. The rearrangement links TRBV2 to TRBJ1-4, with D maybe TRBD1 (6 bases). Germline loops: CDR1 SNHLY, CDR2 FYNNEI. V lost 6 bases and J 3 bases, leaving 14 bases between the germline ends. The CDR3 spans 15 residues. The CDR3 region is CASSARGSANEKLFF. DNA for the CDR3: TGTGCCAGCAGCGCCAGGGGTTCGGCTAATGAAAAACTGTTTTTT. Full variable domain (rest looked up from reference TRBV2 and TRBJ1-4): EPEVTQTPSHQVTQMGQEVILRCVPISNHLYFYWYRQILGQKVEFLVSFYNNEISEKSEIFDDQFSVERPDGSNFTLKIRSTKLEDSAMYFCASSARGSANEKLFFGSGTQLSVL.

This clonotype appeared many times. The rearrangement joins TRBV3-1 to TRBJ2-1, with D perhaps given as TRBD1 or TRBD2 (5 bases each). The CDR3 is 17 amino acids. CDR1 and CDR2 (germline): LGHDT, YNNKEL (reference sequence). V was cut by 3 bases and J by 5 bases, with 20 bases left in between. As DNA, the CDR3 is TGTGCCAGCAGCCAGCCCTTTGGGGTCGGGGACCACAATGAGCAGTTCTTC. It is translated as CASSQPFGVGDHNEQFF.

The chain combines TRBV6-5 with TRBJ1-1; D is unclear. Deletions cut 0 bases from V and 4 bases from J, with 6 bases between. The length of the CDR3 is 13 residues. Germline V CDR1 and CDR2: MNHEY, SVGAGI. The DNA of the CDR3 is TGTGCCAGCAGTTACTCGTACAGCACTGAAGCTTTCTTT. Its protein is CASSYSYSTEAFF.

This clonotype was detected many times. The chain carries TRBV3-1 and TRBJ1-6; 8 bases fit TRBD1. V was pared by 0 bases and J by 8 bases, with 6 bases of the junction left unmatched. The CDR3 runs to 16 residues. Germline V gives CDR1 LGHDT, CDR2 YNNKEL (reference sequence). The CDR3: CASSQEGRGLDSPLHF. Written as DNA, the CDR3 is TGTGCCAGCAGCCAAGAGGGCAGGGGGCTGGATTCACCCCTCCACTTT.

This clonotype occurred once. V and J are TRBV28 and TRBJ2-3; D remains ambiguous. Trimming removed 3 bases from V and 6 bases from J, with 7 bases in between. Germline-derived CDR1 and CDR2 are MDHEN and SYDVKM. CDR3 length: 12 amino acids. CDR3 bases: TGTGCCAGCAGTTTCCCCGCCGATACGCAGTATTTT. Translating it yields CASSFPADTQYF.

Written as DNA, the CDR3 is TGTGCCAGCAGCCTCACTAGCGGGAGAAGCGGTGAGCAGTTCTTC. It is translated as CASSLTSGRSGEQFF. The chain couples TRBV6-2 or TRBV6-3 to TRBJ2-1; 11 bases match TRBD2. This CDR3 has 15 residues. Unmatched junction bases numbered 10, after V lost 6 bases and J lost 9 bases. Germline values: CDR1 MNHEY, CDR2 SVGEGT.

The V call is TRBV13, the J call TRBJ2-3; TRBD2 agrees at 8 bases. The CDR3 length is 15 residues. J gave up 8 bases and V 1 base, and 8 bases lay outside the gene matches. Germline CDR1 PRHDT, CDR2 FYEKMQ (reference sequence). The CDR3 reads CASSLAGGGPATQYF. The CDR3 nucleotides read TGTGCCAGCAGCTTAGCGGGGGGGGGCCCAGCTACGCAGTATTTT.

This clonotype was observed a few times. A clone one base away is much larger, so this may be a read error. The gene calls are TRBV7-8 and TRBJ1-1; 7 bases align to TRBD1. Germline trimming cut 1 base from V and 0 bases from J; bases unmatched to any gene: 5. Germline loops: CDR1 SGHVS, CDR2 FQNEAQ. This CDR3 spans 16 amino acids. DNA of the CDR3: TGTGCCAGCAGCTTAGTGACAGGGCCTATGAACACTGAAGCTTTCTTT. The encoded protein is CASSLVTGPMNTEAFF.

This clonotype showed up many times. The chain recombines TRBV2 with TRBJ2-7, with 9 bases aligning to TRBD2. In germline, CDR1 is SNHLY, CDR2 FYNNEI. The junction had 8 bases not matched to a gene; V was cut back by 7 bases and J by 4 bases. The CDR3 extends over 14 amino acids. The CDR3, as DNA: TGTGCCAGCACTCGCCAGCGGGAGGAGTACGAGCAGTACTTC. Its protein is CASTRQREEYEQYF.